The 17 T cell receptor beta chains below were found in one sample sequenced in a study of blood T cell repertoires in COVID-19. Sequencing was performed with immunoSEQ multiplex PCR; in TCRdb, only in-frame clones are kept and a portion is missing. Seen here are 90,000 or so clones, 89% observed once, and the top ten hold about 5.5%. The sequenced sample was peripheral blood. These receptors were obtained from a man in his fifties or sixties with COVID-19, enrolled during active disease.

The CDR3 protein is CAWSVGEGKSFF. For the CDR3, the DNA is TGTGCCTGGAGTGTGGGGGAGGGTAAGTCTTTCTTT. The chain recombines TRBV30 with TRBJ1-1; possible D gene TRBD1, 5 bases. This CDR3 region has 12 residues. CDR1 is GTSNPN, CDR2 SVGIG, per germline (reference sequence). V dropped 0 bases and J dropped 12 bases, with 14 bases sitting between them.

This chain uses TRBV5-4 with TRBJ1-2; 10 bases align to TRBD1. CDR1 and CDR2 (germline): SGHNT, YYREEE (reference sequence). V shed 6 bases and J 4 bases; nucleotides not matched to a gene: 6. The CDR3 consists of 14 residues. CDR3 amino acids: CASTPGQGFYGYTF. The CDR3 bases are TGTGCCAGCACCCCGGGACAGGGGTTCTATGGCTACACCTTC. Combining the CDR3 with reference TRBV5-4 and TRBJ1-2 gives the whole variable domain ETGVTQSPTHLIKTRGQQVTLRCSSQSGHNTVSWYQQALGQGPQFIFQYYREEENGRGNFPPRFSGLQFPNYSSELNVNALELDDSALYLCASTPGQGFYGYTFGSGTRLTVV.

In DNA form, the CDR3 reads TGTGCCAGTAGTATAAACAGGGGGCCTGGCTACACCTTC. Protein sequence: CASSINRGPGYTF. V and J are TRBV19 and TRBJ1-2, with 9 bases aligning to TRBD1. V trimming: 2 bases; J trimming: 7 bases; junction bases outside the gene matches: 2. Germline loops: CDR1 LNHDA, CDR2 SQIVND (reference sequence). The CDR3 runs to 13 residues.

V usage is TRBV9 and J usage is TRBJ2-3; maybe TRBD2 (5 bases). CDR3 size: 15 residues. Germline-derived CDR1 and CDR2 are SGDLS and YYNGEE. V was cut by 4 bases and J by 3 bases, with 15 bases left in between. CDR3 bases: TGTGCCAGCAGCCCCGTCTCTCGAGGGACAGATACGCAGTATTTT. This sequence encodes CASSPVSRGTDTQYF.

This chain connects TRBV28 to TRBJ1-6; a possible D gene is TRBD1 (6 bases). This CDR3 comprises 11 residues. Trimming took off 1 base at V and 17 bases at J, with 9 bases between the two ends. Germline CDR1 reads MDHEN; CDR2 reads SYDVKM. The CDR3 nucleotides are TGTGCCAGCAGTTTATCTAGGACAGTCCACTTT. This encodes CASSLSRTVHF.

This sequence joins TRBV6-5 and TRBJ2-7; possible D gene TRBD1, 6 bases. V was clipped by 6 bases and J by 4 bases, with 10 bases between them. Per germline, CDR1 MNHEY and CDR2 SVGAGI. The CDR3 is made up of 12 amino acids. The CDR3 protein is CASSLDRYEQYF. The DNA for the CDR3 is TGTGCCAGCAGCTTGGACAGATACGAGCAGTACTTC.

The chain uses TRBV12-3 or TRBV12-4 and TRBJ1-1, with D perhaps TRBD1 (5 bases). The CDR3 covers 11 residues. Trimming left V 6 bases short and J 5 bases short, with 7 bases between. CDR3 region: CASSGGTEAFF. The CDR3 region has the DNA TGTGCCAGCAGCGGGGGAACTGAAGCTTTCTTT.

This chain uses TRBV29-1 with TRBJ2-1; D unresolved. This CDR3 region has 14 residues. Germline CDR1 is SQVTM and CDR2 is ANQGSEA. V was shortened by 3 bases and J by 1 base, with 10 bases between the two germline ends. CDR3 coding DNA: TGCAGCGTTGAGGCGGTAAATTCCTACAATGAGCAGTTCTTC. Its translation is CSVEAVNSYNEQFF.

The V and J genes are TRBV7-3 and TRBJ2-1; 7 bases match TRBD2. Germline V gene lookup returns CDR1 SGHTA and CDR2 FQGTGA. Trimming cost V 5 bases and J 5 bases; bases outside gene matches: 9. The CDR3 has 15 residues. The CDR3 reads CASSISGTIDNEQFF. The CDR3 DNA reads TGTGCCAGCAGCATCTCCGGGACTATTGACAATGAGCAGTTCTTC.

The CDR3 bases are TGTGCCACCCGGACTAGCGGGATTGACAATGAGCAGTTCTTC. As protein: CATRTSGIDNEQFF. The chain couples TRBV24-1 to TRBJ2-1; 12 positions agree with TRBD2. CDR1 and CDR2 (germline): KGHDR, SFDVKD. V trimming: 9 bases; J trimming: 5 bases; junction bases outside the gene matches: 4. The CDR3 is made up of 14 amino acids.

The chain has TRBV11-2 and TRBJ2-2, with D maybe TRBD1 (7 bases). This CDR3 comprises 15 residues. The germline V and J ends were trimmed by 0 bases and 4 bases, with 9 bases remaining between them. Germline assignment: CDR1 SGHAT and CDR2 FQNNGV. The DNA for the CDR3 is TGTGCCAGCAGCTTAGACAGGGGGGCCACCGGGGAGCTGTTTTTT. Translation gives CASSLDRGATGELFF. Combining the CDR3 with reference TRBV11-2 and TRBJ2-2 gives the whole variable domain EAGVAQSPRYKIIEKRQSVAFWCNPISGHATLYWYQQILGQGPKLLIQFQNNGVVDDSQLPKDRFSAERLKGVDSTLKIQPAKLEDSAVYLCASSLDRGATGELFFGEGSRLTVL.

This chain connects TRBV4-3 to TRBJ2-7, with a weak D call TRBD1 (5 bases). There are 14 residues in the CDR3. V lost 4 bases, J lost 0 bases, and 10 bases lay in between. Germline V gives CDR1 LGHNA, CDR2 YSLEER. The CDR3 spells CASSPDSSSYEQYF. The CDR3 nucleotides are TGCGCCAGCAGCCCCGACAGTAGCTCCTACGAGCAGTACTTC.

The rearrangement uses TRBV28 and TRBJ1-4; 7 bases are a match to TRBD1. CDR3 size: 14 residues. Unmatched junction bases numbered 1, after V lost 4 bases and J lost 2 bases. Germline-derived CDR1 and CDR2 are MDHEN and SYDVKM. The CDR3 DNA reads as TGTGCCAGCAGTTCCAGGGGGACTAATGAAAAACTGTTTTTT. Protein: CASSSRGTNEKLFF. The whole variable domain, remainder taken from reference TRBV28 and TRBJ1-4, is DVKVTQSSRYLVKRTGEKVFLECVQDMDHENMFWYRQDPGLGLRLIYFSYDVKMKEKGDIPEGYSVSREKKERFSLILESASTNQTSMYLCASSSRGTNEKLFFGSGTQLSVL.

This chain uses TRBV2 with TRBJ2-5; D is unresolved. The germline gives CDR1 SNHLY, CDR2 FYNNEI. The V end lost 4 bases, the J end lost 1 base, and 13 bases lay between the germline ends. The CDR3 is made up of 15 amino acids. The CDR3 protein is CASSGQTNLQETQYF. CDR3 in DNA: TGTGCCAGCAGTGGGCAGACAAACCTCCAAGAGACCCAGTACTTC.

The rearrangement uses TRBV6-5 and TRBJ2-5; tentatively, D is TRBD1 (5 bases). V dropped 0 bases and J dropped 2 bases, with 7 bases sitting between them. The CDR3 totals 14 residues. CDR1 and CDR2 (germline): MNHEY, SVGAGI. The CDR3 nucleotides are TGTGCCAGCAGTTACTCCCGGACACAAGAGACCCAGTACTTC. Its protein product is CASSYSRTQETQYF.

This clone was seen a single time. The V and J genes are TRBV5-6 and TRBJ2-7; D call uncertain. The germline V gene has CDR1 SGHDT and CDR2 YYEEEE. CDR3 length: 12 residues. V was trimmed by 1 base and J by 3 bases, leaving 5 bases between them. The CDR3 DNA sequence: TGTGCCAGCAGCTTGACTGGCTACGAGCAGTACTTC. Its protein product is CASSLTGYEQYF.

The V call is TRBV18, the J call TRBJ1-1; D is uncertain. The CDR3 length is 15 residues. CDR1 is KGHSH and CDR2 is LQKENI in the germline V gene. The V end was cut by 6 bases, the J end by 2 bases, with 16 bases between. CDR3 nucleotide sequence: TGTGCCAGCTCCCCCACGTGGACGGGAAACACTGAAGCTTTCTTT. This gives the protein CASSPTWTGNTEAFF.